This T cell receptor (beta chain) was profiled in a study of blood T cell repertoires in COVID-19. The overall study: COVID-19 samples collected from the United States, Italy and Spain covered acute and convalescent phases. T cells, B-cell-depleted T cells, or PBMCs provided the cDNA or gDNA that served as material.

Original analysis: Using reference gene primer amplification, nucleated cell counts were estimated. The protocol was immunoSEQ multiplex PCR, while the TCRdb copy is restricted to in-frame clones and leaves out a portion. The DNA was the basis for D and trimming; V, J and clone size are from that table. Among around 90,000 clones listed, over 80% were seen once. The sequence came from an older woman with active or convalescent COVID-19. The sample taken for sequencing was peripheral blood.

The CDR3 DNA reads TGTGCCAGAAAGGGGGTTGCAACTAATGAAAAACTGTTTTTT. Encoded protein: CARKGVATNEKLFF. This chain links TRBV11-2 with TRBJ1-4; D is perhaps TRBD1 (6 bases). CDR1 is SGHAT and CDR2 is FQNNGV in the germline V gene. The CDR3 is made up of 14 amino acids. The V end was cut by 9 bases, the J end by 0 bases, with 11 bases between.